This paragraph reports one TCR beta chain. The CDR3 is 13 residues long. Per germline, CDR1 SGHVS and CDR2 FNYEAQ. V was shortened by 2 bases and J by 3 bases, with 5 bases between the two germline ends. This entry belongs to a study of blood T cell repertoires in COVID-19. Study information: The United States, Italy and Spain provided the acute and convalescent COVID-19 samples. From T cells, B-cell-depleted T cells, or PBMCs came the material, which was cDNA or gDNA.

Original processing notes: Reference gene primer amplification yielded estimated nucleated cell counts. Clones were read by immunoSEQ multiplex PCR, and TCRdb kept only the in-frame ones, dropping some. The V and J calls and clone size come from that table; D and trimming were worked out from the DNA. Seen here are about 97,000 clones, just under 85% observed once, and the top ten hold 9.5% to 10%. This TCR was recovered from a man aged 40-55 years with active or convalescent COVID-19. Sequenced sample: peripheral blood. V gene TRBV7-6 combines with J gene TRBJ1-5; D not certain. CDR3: CASSLSNNQPQHF. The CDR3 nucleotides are TGTGCCAGCAGCTTATCTAACAATCAGCCCCAGCATTTT.